A selection of T cell receptor beta chains follows, all from one sample in a study of cytomegalovirus exposure and HLA in healthy donors. This table comes from immunoSEQ multiplex PCR, and its TCRdb copy is limited to in-frame clones, with some not included. This sample carries about 120,000 clones, 74% of them seen once, and the ten largest clones take roughly 10%. The sequencing input was PBMCs. The receptors were sampled from a woman aged 45-59 years in good health and CMV-seropositive. Both conserved end residues are part of each CDR3. A D gene is named only where the DNA matches it firmly. Only part of the rows carry a size: once, few, many, or a class if the clone is expanded.

- few TRBJ1-1 TRBV4-2 CASSQGGGINTEAFF TGTGCCAGCAGCCAAGGCGGGGGCATAAACACTGAAGCTTTCTTT
TRBD1 - TRBJ1-1 TRBV5-4 CASSLGQGEGNTEAFF TGTGCCAGCAGCTTGGGACAGGGGGAGGGAAACACTGAAGCTTTCTTT
- few TRBJ1-1 TRBV19 CASSSARGNTEAFF TGTGCCAGTAGTTCAGCCCGGGGGAACACTGAAGCTTTCTTT
- - TRBJ1-1 TRBV7-9 CASSLQGGNTEAFF TGTGCCAGCAGCTTACAGGGAGGGAACACTGAAGCTTTCTTT
TRBD2 few TRBJ2-7 TRBV10-3 CAIGRDGSIGEQYF TGTGCCATCGGGAGGGACGGCTCTATCGGCGAGCAGTACTTC
- - TRBJ1-5 TRBV27 CASSPKGGYGNQLQHF TGTGCCAGCAGTCCAAAGGGGGGGTATGGCAATCAGCTCCAGCATTTT
TRBD2 - TRBJ2-7 TRBV28 CAILPGLAGGPTHEQYF TGTGCCATCCTGCCGGGACTAGCGGGAGGGCCTACGCACGAGCAGTACTTC
TRBD2 - TRBJ2-3 TRBV6-4 CASSAGLAGASDTQYF TGTGCCAGCAGTGCGGGACTAGCGGGAGCCTCAGATACGCAGTATTTT
- - TRBJ2-5 TRBV28 CASSPQGGQETQYF TGTGCCAGCAGTCCCCAGGGGGGTCAAGAGACCCAGTACTTC
- - TRBJ2-2 TRBV6-5 CASTPGTGELFF TGTGCCAGCACCCCAGGGACCGGGGAGCTGTTTTTT
- - TRBJ1-5 TRBV6-1 CASSDPNQGGSNQPQHF TGTGCCAGCAGTGACCCCAATCAGGGTGGGAGCAATCAGCCCCAGCATTTT
- - TRBJ1-1 TRBV19 CASSKQGITEAFF TGTGCCAGTAGTAAGCAGGGGATCACTGAAGCTTTCTTT
TRBD1 - TRBJ1-2 TRBV27 CASSYNRGDGYTF TGTGCCAGCAGTTATAACAGGGGGGATGGCTACACCTTC
- - TRBJ1-1 TRBV7-6 CASSFGVDTEAFF TGTGCCAGCAGCTTCGGGGTTGACACTGAAGCTTTCTTT
TRBD2 - TRBJ2-5 TRBV7-2 CASSAPEGGGAVRETQYF TGTGCCAGCAGCGCACCCGAGGGCGGGGGGGCCGTGAGGGAGACCCAGTACTTC
TRBD2 - TRBJ2-7 TRBV7-9 CASSLTSGSGYEQYF TGTGCCAGCAGCTTGACTAGCGGGAGCGGCTACGAGCAGTACTTC
TRBD1 - TRBJ2-5 TRBV6-6 CASSNPGQGTSEQYF TGTGCCAGCAGTAACCCGGGACAGGGAACGTCTGAGCAGTACTTC
- - TRBJ1-1 TRBV11-2 CASSLYQGHGNTEAFF TGTGCCAGCAGCTTATACCAGGGACATGGGAACACTGAAGCTTTCTTT
TRBD1 few TRBJ2-2 TRBV5-1 CASSLLLPGQGRTGELFF TGCGCCAGCAGCTTACTATTGCCGGGACAGGGACGCACCGGGGAGCTGTTTTTT
TRBD1 - TRBJ1-6 TRBV18 CASSAQVPGQGYSPLHF TGTGCCAGCTCAGCCCAAGTCCCCGGACAGGGGTACTCACCCCTCCACTTT
- - TRBJ1-4 TRBV7-6 CASSLGPQGANEKLFF TGTGCCAGCAGCTTAGGACCCCAGGGTGCGAATGAAAAACTGTTTTTT
TRBD1 - TRBJ1-3 TRBV5-1 CASSFSPSRRGQINTIYF TGCGCCAGCAGCTTTAGCCCGTCCCGCAGGGGGCAGATAAACACCATATATTTT
- - TRBJ1-1 TRBV6-6 CASSPGKGVSNTEAFF TGTGCCAGCAGCCCAGGGAAGGGGGTTTCGAACACTGAGGCTTTCTTT
- - TRBJ2-7 TRBV5-1 CASSLLQGGYEQYF TGCGCCAGCAGCTTGTTGCAGGGAGGCTACGAGCAGTACTTC
- few TRBJ1-1 TRBV7-9 CASSLGAGTEAFF TGTGCCAGCAGCCTAGGGGCTGGGACTGAAGCTTTCTTT
- - TRBJ1-2 TRBV5-6 CASSLGLGAGYTF TGTGCCAGCAGCTTGGGGCTGGGGGCTGGCTACACCTTC
TRBD2 - TRBJ2-2 TRBV11-3 CASSLTSGRAGELFF TGTGCCAGCAGCTTGACTAGCGGGAGGGCCGGGGAGCTGTTTTTT
- - TRBJ1-5 TRBV27 CASSQGGSSNQPQHF TGTGCCAGCAGTCAGGGAGGTAGCAGCAATCAGCCCCAGCATTTT
TRBD1 - TRBJ2-3 TRBV15 CATSGTTGASDTQYF TGTGCCACCAGCGGAACGACAGGGGCCTCAGATACGCAGTATTTT
TRBD2 - TRBJ2-3 TRBV5-6 CASSTGTSGTSTDTQYF TGTGCCAGCAGCACAGGGACTAGCGGGACCAGCACAGATACGCAGTATTTT
TRBD2 once TRBJ2-2 TRBV5-1 CASSTGLAGGPTGELFF TGCGCCAGCAGCACGGGACTAGCGGGGGGACCAACCGGGGAGCTGTTTTTT
TRBD1 - TRBJ1-2 TRBV29-1 CSVENPTDRESSYGYTF TGCAGCGTTGAAAACCCCACCGACAGGGAAAGCAGCTATGGCTACACCTTC
TRBD1 few TRBJ1-2 TRBV28 CASIAPGGFGYTF TGTGCCAGCATAGCCCCAGGGGGATTTGGCTACACCTTC
TRBD1 - TRBJ2-1 TRBV7-2 CASNPGQGTYNEQFF TGTGCCAGCAACCCGGGACAGGGGACCTACAATGAGCAGTTCTTC
- - TRBJ1-2 TRBV28 CASSAGTMYYGYTF TGTGCCAGCAGCGCCGGGACAATGTACTATGGCTACACCTTC
TRBD1 once TRBJ2-5 TRBV19 CASSGTGETQYF TGTGCCAGCTCCGGGACAGGGGAGACCCAGTACTTC
- - TRBJ1-2 TRBV11-2 CASSLDPEGDGYTF TGTGCCAGCAGCTTAGATCCCGAGGGCGATGGCTACACCTTC
- - TRBJ1-5 TRBV2 CASSHSQMFRRVRSNQPQHF TGTGCCAGCAGTCATTCCCAAATGTTCCGCAGGGTCCGTAGCAATCAGCCCCAGCATTTT
- few TRBJ1-2 TRBV29-1 CSVEDPDKHDGYTF TGCAGCGTTGAAGATCCGGACAAGCATGATGGCTACACCTTC